This TCR beta chain derives from a study of cytomegalovirus exposure and HLA in healthy donors. The study ran its PCR with 60 Vbeta and 13 Jbeta primers. TCRdb's copy holds only in-frame clones and misses some; the assay was immunoSEQ multiplex PCR. The data show some 32,000 clones, with approximately 87% seen just once and around 3% held by the top ten. Healthy donors of bone marrow made up the group. On this clone itself: Its antigen is unknown.

General observations from the study: Because they were indistinguishable, some V segments, including TRBV6-2 and TRBV6-3, were excluded. In an earlier analysis, in some 500 donors, most V segments appeared productive either ~87% or ~30% of the time. Among immune exposure information, only CMV serostatus was available.

Trimming shortened V by 1 base and J by 0 bases, and 16 bases separated the two germline ends. Germline lookup yields CDR1 MGHRA and CDR2 YSYEKL. This CDR3 is built from 17 residues. Sequencing was carried out using PBMCs. The source is a boy aged 5-17 years in good health and CMV-seronegative. The chain employs TRBV4-1 and TRBJ2-7; a possible D gene is TRBD1 (6 bases). The CDR3 loop reads CASSQVTGLSHSYEQYF. CDR3 nucleotides: TGCGCCAGCAGCCAAGTAACAGGGCTTTCCCACTCCTACGAGCAGTACTTC.